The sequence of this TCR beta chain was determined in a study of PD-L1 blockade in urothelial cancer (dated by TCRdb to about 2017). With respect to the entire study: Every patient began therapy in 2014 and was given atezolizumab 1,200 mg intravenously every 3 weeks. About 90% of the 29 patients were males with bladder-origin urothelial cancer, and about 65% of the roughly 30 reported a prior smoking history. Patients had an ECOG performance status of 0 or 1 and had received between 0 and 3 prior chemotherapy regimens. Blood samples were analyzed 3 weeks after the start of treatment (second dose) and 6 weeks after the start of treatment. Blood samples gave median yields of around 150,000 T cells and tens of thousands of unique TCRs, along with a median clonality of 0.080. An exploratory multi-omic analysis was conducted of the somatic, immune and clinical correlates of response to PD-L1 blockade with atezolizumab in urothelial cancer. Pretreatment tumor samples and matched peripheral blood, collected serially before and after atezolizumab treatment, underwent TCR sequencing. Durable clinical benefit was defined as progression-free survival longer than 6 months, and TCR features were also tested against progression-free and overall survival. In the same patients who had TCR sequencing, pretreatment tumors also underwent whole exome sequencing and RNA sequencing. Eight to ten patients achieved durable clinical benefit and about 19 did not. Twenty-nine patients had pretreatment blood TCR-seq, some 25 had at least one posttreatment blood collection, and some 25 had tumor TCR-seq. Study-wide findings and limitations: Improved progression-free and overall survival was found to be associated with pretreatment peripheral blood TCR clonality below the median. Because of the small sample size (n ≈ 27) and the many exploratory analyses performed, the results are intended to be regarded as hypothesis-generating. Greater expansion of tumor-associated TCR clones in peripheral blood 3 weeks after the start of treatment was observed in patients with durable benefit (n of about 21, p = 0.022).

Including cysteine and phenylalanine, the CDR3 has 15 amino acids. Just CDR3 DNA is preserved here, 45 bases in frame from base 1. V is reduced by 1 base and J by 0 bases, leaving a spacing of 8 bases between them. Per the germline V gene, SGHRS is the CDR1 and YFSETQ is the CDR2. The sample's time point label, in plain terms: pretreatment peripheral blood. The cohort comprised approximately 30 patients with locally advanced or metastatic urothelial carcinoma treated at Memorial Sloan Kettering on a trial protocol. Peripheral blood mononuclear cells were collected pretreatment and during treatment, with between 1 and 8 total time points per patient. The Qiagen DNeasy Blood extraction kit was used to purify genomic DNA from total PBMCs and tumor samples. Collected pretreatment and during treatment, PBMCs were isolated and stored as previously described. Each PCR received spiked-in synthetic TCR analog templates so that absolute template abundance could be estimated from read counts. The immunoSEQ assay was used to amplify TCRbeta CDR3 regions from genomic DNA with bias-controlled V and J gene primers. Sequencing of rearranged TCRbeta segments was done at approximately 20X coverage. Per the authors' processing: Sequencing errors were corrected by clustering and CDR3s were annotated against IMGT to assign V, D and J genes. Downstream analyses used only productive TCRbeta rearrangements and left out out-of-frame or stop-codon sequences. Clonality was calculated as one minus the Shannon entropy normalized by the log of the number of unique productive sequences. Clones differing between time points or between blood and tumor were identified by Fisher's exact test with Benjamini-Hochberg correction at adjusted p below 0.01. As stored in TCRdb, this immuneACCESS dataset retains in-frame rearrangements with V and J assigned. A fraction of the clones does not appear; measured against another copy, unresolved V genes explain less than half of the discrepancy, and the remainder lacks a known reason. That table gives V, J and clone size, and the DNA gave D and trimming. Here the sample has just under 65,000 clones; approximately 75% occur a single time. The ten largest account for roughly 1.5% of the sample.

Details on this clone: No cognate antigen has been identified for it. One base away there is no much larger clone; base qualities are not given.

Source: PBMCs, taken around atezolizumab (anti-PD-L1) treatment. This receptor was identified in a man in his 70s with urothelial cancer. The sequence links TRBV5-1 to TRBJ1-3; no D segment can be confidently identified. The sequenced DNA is TGCGCCAGCAGCTTGCGGGGAGGCTCTGGAAACACCATATATTTT. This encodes CASSLRGGSGNTIYF.